This TCR beta chain was recovered during a study of shared clonotypes between healthy human individuals. Only CD45RO-negative cells positively selected for CCR7 counted as naive CD8 cells, so terminally differentiated effector memory CD45RA+ cells were excluded. Adults of Caucasian background living in Nashville, Tennessee made up all donors. Germline assignment: CDR1 MNHEY and CDR2 SMNVEV (reference sequence). The CDR3 has 16 amino acids. V was clipped by 5 bases and J by 2 bases, with 19 bases between them. Researchers ran the assay at a deep level. The assay was immunoSEQ multiplex PCR, and TCRdb's table has in-frame clones only and misses some. Of 560,000 or so clones listed, approximately 96% are singletons. On this clone itself: Its specificity is unknown.

Overall study findings and caveats: Non-shared clonotypes had lower generation probabilities than clonotypes shared by all four sorted-subset donors.

The clonotype was recovered from a woman younger than 45 in good health. V is TRBV27 and J is TRBJ2-7, with D perhaps matching TRBD1 (6 bases). What was sequenced was naive CD8+ T cells sorted from blood. This CDR3 is CASSASQGPLAYEQYF. As DNA, the CDR3 is TGTGCCAGCAGTGCCTCCCAGGGGCCCTTAGCCTACGAGCAGTACTTC.